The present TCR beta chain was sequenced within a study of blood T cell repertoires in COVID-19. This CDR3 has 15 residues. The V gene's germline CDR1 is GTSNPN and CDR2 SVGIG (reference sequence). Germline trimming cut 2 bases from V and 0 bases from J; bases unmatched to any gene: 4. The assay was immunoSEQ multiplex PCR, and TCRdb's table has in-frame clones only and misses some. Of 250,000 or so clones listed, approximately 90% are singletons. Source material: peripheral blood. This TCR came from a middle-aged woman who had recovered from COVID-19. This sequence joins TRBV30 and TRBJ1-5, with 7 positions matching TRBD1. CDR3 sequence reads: CAWSHPGGSNQPQHF. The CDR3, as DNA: TGTGCCTGGAGTCACCCAGGGGGTAGCAATCAGCCCCAGCATTTT.